This is a list of T cell receptor beta chains from one sample in a study of persistence of HIV-infected CD4 T cells. No antigen has been identified for these receptors. The table came from immunoSEQ multiplex PCR; TCRdb's copy has only in-frame clones and leaves some out. The sample lists 25,000 to 35,000 clones, more than 75% occurring once. This specimen was CD4+ T cells sorted from PBMCs after roughly 20-hour stimulation, taken from a patient who received antiretroviral therapy. These receptors originate from an adult woman with HIV who was CMV-seropositive. Each CDR3 is given with its conserved first and last residue. D genes are given only for firm matches. Rows may omit the clone size; those that give it use once, few, many or a size class.

J,size,D,V,CDR3,DNA
TRBJ1-5,-,-,TRBV6-1,CASSERGPQHF,TGTGCCAGCAGTGAAAGGGGGCCCCAGCATTTT
TRBJ1-2,-,-,TRBV9,CASSVGGGPYGYTF,TGTGCCAGCAGCGTAGGAGGGGGGCCGTATGGCTACACCTTC
TRBJ1-3,few,TRBD1,TRBV19,CASSRDRGSGNTIYF,TGTGCCAGTAGCCGTGACAGGGGGTCTGGAAACACCATATATTTT
TRBJ2-2,-,-,TRBV2,CASSDWGIGELFF,TGTGCCAGCAGTGATTGGGGGATCGGGGAGCTGTTTTTT
TRBJ2-3,once,-,TRBV9,CASSVIGGGLTDTQYF,TGTGCCAGCAGCGTAATAGGAGGGGGGCTCACAGATACGCAGTATTTT
TRBJ2-1,-,TRBD2,TRBV5-1,CASSFASGGAIEQFF,TGCGCCAGCAGCTTTGCTAGCGGGGGGGCCATTGAGCAGTTCTTC
TRBJ2-4,-,-,TRBV2,CARAGLAKNIQYF,TGTGCCAGGGCTGGCCTGGCCAAAAACATTCAGTACTTC
TRBJ2-5,-,-,TRBV9,CASSVGLGPETQYF,TGTGCCAGCAGCGTAGGATTGGGGCCTGAGACCCAGTACTTC
TRBJ1-2,-,-,TRBV9,CASSVVNYGYTF,TGTGCCAGCAGCGTAGTTAACTATGGCTACACCTTC
TRBJ2-3,-,-,TRBV27,CASGLLSDTQYF,TGTGCCAGCGGTCTACTTTCAGATACGCAGTATTTT
TRBJ1-2,-,-,TRBV19,CASSAQTGDYGYTF,TGTGCCAGTAGTGCCCAGACAGGAGACTATGGCTACACCTTC
TRBJ2-7,-,-,TRBV7-8,CASSLRDSSYEQYF,TGTGCCAGCAGCTTGAGGGACTCTTCCTACGAGCAGTACTTC
TRBJ1-1,-,-,TRBV7-9,CASSLDVRQSEAFF,TGTGCCAGCAGCTTAGACGTTAGGCAATCTGAAGCTTTCTTT
TRBJ1-6,-,TRBD1,TRBV6-5,CATLQGALYNSPLHF,TGTGCCACACTACAGGGGGCCCTATATAATTCACCCCTCCACTTT
TRBJ1-3,once,-,TRBV6-5,CASGTGQSDTIYF,TGTGCCAGCGGAACCGGACAGTCAGACACCATATATTTT
TRBJ1-6,-,-,TRBV2,CASRGGLSYNSPLHF,TGTGCCAGCAGAGGGGGGCTCTCCTATAATTCACCCCTCCACTTT
TRBJ2-7,once,-,TRBV11-3,CASSFGTTYEQYF,TGTGCCAGCAGCTTTGGGACGACCTACGAGCAGTACTTC
TRBJ2-2,-,-,TRBV9,CASSVRGTGELFF,TGTGCCAGCAGCGTAAGGGGTACCGGGGAGCTGTTTTTT
TRBJ1-2,-,TRBD1,TRBV12-3/TRBV12-4,CASSRQGFGYTF,TGTGCCAGCAGCCGACAGGGTTTTGGCTACACCTTC
TRBJ1-3,-,-,TRBV19,CASSISWPGNTIYF,TGTGCCAGTAGTATTTCGTGGCCTGGAAACACCATATATTTT
TRBJ1-6,-,-,TRBV7-9,CASSFAPASSPLHF,TGTGCCAGCAGCTTTGCCCCAGCAAGCTCACCCCTCCACTTT
TRBJ2-1,-,-,TRBV19,CASSTPGLPSYNEQFF,TGTGCCAGTAGTACCCCCGGACTACCTTCCTACAATGAGCAGTTCTTC
TRBJ1-2,-,TRBD1,TRBV6-5,CASSYSAGGYGYTF,TGTGCCAGCAGTTACTCGGCAGGGGGCTATGGCTACACCTTC
TRBJ1-1,-,-,TRBV5-1,CASSLRGGSTEAFF,TGCGCCAGCAGCTTGCGGGGAGGTTCGACTGAAGCTTTCTTT
TRBJ2-7,once,TRBD1,TRBV7-9,CASSQTGAEQYF,TGTGCCAGCAGCCAAACAGGGGCCGAGCAGTACTTC
TRBJ1-1,-,-,TRBV6-5,CASSVGGVPEAFF,TGTGCCAGCAGCGTAGGGGGGGTACCTGAAGCTTTCTTT
TRBJ1-2,-,-,TRBV12-3/TRBV12-4,CASSLERYYGYTF,TGTGCCAGCAGTTTGGAAAGATACTATGGCTACACCTTC
TRBJ2-7,-,-,TRBV3-1/TRBV3-2,CASSQASSYEQYF,TGTGCCAGCAGCCAGGCGAGCTCCTACGAGCAGTACTTC
TRBJ1-1,-,-,TRBV15,CATSRPPTGTEAFF,TGTGCCACCAGCAGACCCCCGACAGGCACTGAAGCTTTCTTT
TRBJ1-3,-,-,TRBV4-1,CASSQEVGAGNTIYF,TGCGCCAGCAGCCAAGAAGTAGGGGCTGGAAACACCATATATTTT
TRBJ1-2,-,-,TRBV5-5,CASSLDEGYGYTF,TGTGCCAGCAGCCTAGATGAGGGATATGGCTACACCTTC
TRBJ1-2,-,TRBD1,TRBV3-1/TRBV3-2,CASSHSRTGTHYGYTF,TGTGCCAGCAGCCACTCCCGGACAGGAACCCACTATGGCTACACCTTC
TRBJ2-5,-,TRBD1,TRBV3-1/TRBV3-2,CASSQVVDRRETQYF,TGTGCCAGCAGCCAAGTAGTGGACAGGAGGGAGACCCAGTACTTC
TRBJ2-7,-,TRBD2,TRBV7-2,CASSSRPGTSGGEQYF,TGTGCCAGCAGCTCACGGCCCGGGACTAGCGGGGGAGAGCAGTACTTC
TRBJ2-6,few,-,TRBV7-2,CASSLAPASGANVLTF,TGTGCCAGCAGCTTAGCGCCAGCCTCTGGGGCCAACGTCCTGACTTTC
TRBJ1-1,-,-,TRBV6-5,CASSARGTGEAFF,TGTGCCAGCAGCGCAAGGGGGACCGGAGAAGCTTTCTTT
TRBJ1-1,-,-,TRBV18,CASSSGRNTEAFF,TGTGCCAGCTCCTCGGGACGGAACACTGAAGCTTTCTTT
TRBJ2-7,-,-,TRBV19,CATTGGPYEQYF,TGTGCCACCACCGGTGGGCCCTACGAGCAGTACTTC
TRBJ2-1,-,-,TRBV6-5,CASKIPGGSGNEQFF,TGTGCCAGCAAGATCCCCGGGGGAAGTGGGAATGAGCAGTTCTTC
TRBJ1-2,-,TRBD1,TRBV13,CASSQTGSGYTF,TGTGCCAGCTCCCAGACAGGGAGTGGCTACACCTTC
TRBJ2-7,-,-,TRBV5-6,CASSLDSLAPYEQYF,TGTGCCAGCAGCTTGGACAGCTTGGCCCCCTACGAGCAGTACTTC
TRBJ2-1,-,-,TRBV19,CASSWGYNEQFF,TGTGCCAGTAGTTGGGGCTACAATGAGCAGTTCTTC
TRBJ2-1,-,-,TRBV4-1,CASSPTPTGREQFF,TGCGCCAGCAGCCCAACTCCAACAGGGCGTGAGCAGTTCTTC
TRBJ1-2,-,-,TRBV6-5,CASSYSVGGDYGYTF,TGTGCCAGCAGTTACAGTGTCGGGGGGGACTATGGCTACACCTTC
TRBJ1-1,-,-,TRBV6-5,CASNRLMNTEAFF,TGTGCCAGCAATCGCCTCATGAACACTGAAGCTTTCTTT
TRBJ1-1,few,TRBD1,TRBV5-4,CASSLAGTGKNTEAFF,TGTGCCAGCAGCCTGGCCGGGACAGGGAAGAACACTGAAGCTTTCTTT
TRBJ1-1,-,-,TRBV19,CASSNRATEAFF,TGTGCCAGTAGTAATAGGGCCACTGAAGCTTTCTTT
TRBJ2-1,-,-,TRBV5-1,CASSLVTGTNEQFF,TGCGCCAGCAGCTTGGTAACAGGGACAAATGAGCAGTTCTTC
TRBJ2-2,-,-,TRBV5-4,CASSLEGIDTGELFF,TGTGCCAGCAGCTTGGAAGGGATCGACACCGGGGAGCTGTTTTTT
TRBJ2-5,-,TRBD2,TRBV2,CASTLAGGREETQYF,TGTGCCAGCACACTAGCGGGGGGGCGGGAGGAGACCCAGTACTTC
TRBJ2-2,-,-,TRBV13,CASSSPQGTGELFF,TGTGCCAGCAGCTCCCCCCAGGGCACCGGGGAGCTGTTTTTT
TRBJ2-3,-,-,TRBV5-6,CASSLLIGTDTQYF,TGTGCCAGCAGCTTGTTGATAGGCACAGATACGCAGTATTTT
TRBJ1-2,-,-,TRBV6-5,CASSYSREFGYTF,TGTGCCAGCAGTTACTCGAGAGAATTTGGCTACACCTTC